One sample yielded the 14 T cell receptor beta chains listed below, sequenced in a study of blood T cell repertoires in COVID-19 (dated by TCRdb to 2020 to 2022). Library construction relied on the immunoSEQ multiplex PCR assay. TCRdb's version of the immuneACCESS table is confined to in-frame rearrangements and falls short of the full clone set. An unresolved V gene accounts for under half of the shortfall where checked; the remainder is of unknown origin. The table for this sample lists approximately 35,000 clones; approximately 86% of them were counted only once. Around 5% of the sample rests with the top ten. The sequenced material came from peripheral blood. The receptors were gathered from a woman between 70 and 85 years old with active COVID-19.

The chain employs TRBV18 and TRBJ2-5, with TRBD1 matching over 7 bases. Trimming took 4 bases from V and 3 from J; bases not matched to a gene: 11. The V gene's germline CDR1 is KGHSH and CDR2 LQKENI. The length of the CDR3 is 16 residues. CDR3 coding DNA: TGTGCCAGCTCACGGACAGGCCCCCAACTTGAAGAGACCCAGTACTTC. Translating it yields CASSRTGPQLEETQYF.

CDR3 nucleotides: TGTGCCAGCAGCTTAAGGGGGACAGACAACACTGAAGCTTTCTTT. Translated: CASSLRGTDNTEAFF. V is TRBV11-3 and J is TRBJ1-1; the match to TRBD1 covers 7 bases. CDR1 is SGHNT, CDR2 YENEEA, per germline. The CDR3 spans 15 residues. J was trimmed by 2 bases and V by 2 bases; bases with no gene match: 5.

The rearrangement uses TRBV3-1 (or the pseudogene TRBV3-2) and TRBJ2-7; TRBD2 matches 8 bases. The CDR3 covers 18 residues. Germline lookup yields CDR1 LGHDT and CDR2 YNNKEL (reference sequence). V dropped 0 bases and J dropped 0; count of bases not matched to a gene: 10. The CDR3 loop reads CASSQDRVERGSSYEQYF. The CDR3 coding sequence is TGTGCCAGCAGCCAAGATAGAGTAGAGCGGGGGAGCTCCTACGAGCAGTACTTC.

The gene calls are TRBV28 and TRBJ2-3; D possibly corresponds to TRBD2 (6 bases). The V end was cut by 5 bases, the J end by 4 bases, with 22 bases between. The CDR3 sequence is 17 residues long. CDR1 and CDR2 from the germline V gene are MDHEN and SYDVKM. CDR3 sequence reads: CASSVPRGRELADTQYF. As DNA, the CDR3 is TGTGCCAGCAGTGTCCCCCGGGGCCGGGAGCTGGCAGATACGCAGTATTTT.

This clone appeared once. The chain employs TRBV10-3 and TRBJ2-5; 7 bases fit TRBD2. The junction had 4 bases not matched to a gene; V was cut back by 7 bases and J by 2 bases. The CDR3 has 13 residues. Germline V gene lookup returns CDR1 ENHRY and CDR2 SYGVKD. CDR3 residues: CAITPSGQETQYF. In DNA, the CDR3 is TGTGCCATCACCCCTAGCGGACAAGAGACCCAGTACTTC.

This clone appeared once. Sequence at one end of the junction differs from germline and may be a read error. The CDR3: CASREGSSGNTIYF. The CDR3 bases are TGTGCCAGCAGGGAAGGCAGCTCTGGAAACACCATATATTTT. This sequence joins TRBV2 and TRBJ1-3; D uncertain. The CDR3 extends over 14 amino acids. CDR1 and CDR2 from the germline V gene are SNHLY and FYNNEI.

The V gene is TRBV5-1, the J gene TRBJ2-7, with D unresolved. CDR3 size: 16 residues. V was cut by 3 bases and J by 1 base, with 17 bases left in between. Germline V gene sequence: CDR1 SGHRS, CDR2 YFSETQ. The CDR3 DNA sequence: TGCGCCAGCAGCTGGGTTACGGCTATAGCATCCTACGAGCAGTACTTC. It yields the protein CASSWVTAIASYEQYF.

This chain connects TRBV29-1 to TRBJ2-1; 9 bases align to TRBD1. The CDR3 contains 11 residues. Germline V gene data show CDR1 as SQVTM and CDR2 as ANQGSEA. CDR3 in DNA: TGCAACCTTTGGACAGGGGCTGAGCAGTTCTTC. This codes for CNLWTGAEQFF.

The table lists this clone with a few counts. V and J are TRBV7-8 and TRBJ1-1; D possibly corresponds to TRBD1 (6 bases). The CDR3 is made up of 19 amino acids. Per germline, CDR1 SGHVS and CDR2 FQNEAQ. The ends were cut back, 1 base at V and 4 bases at J, with 25 bases in the middle. The CDR3 bases are TGTGCCAGCAGCTTAGTGGGTTGGGGGGCGGTTGGGGAGGGCACTGAAGCTTTCTTT. It translates to CASSLVGWGAVGEGTEAFF.

The rearrangement joins TRBV21-1 to TRBJ2-7; whether TRBD1, the table's D call, matches the DNA was not checked. TRBV21-1 is noted as a pseudogene. CDR3 length: 15 residues. The chain's CDR3 is CASSIMTGATYEQYF. In nucleotides, the CDR3 is TGTGCCAGCAGCATCATGACAGGAGCCACCTACGAGCAGTACTTC.

V usage is TRBV27 and J usage is TRBJ1-1; D remains unclear. From germline, CDR1 is MNHEY and CDR2 SMNVEV (reference sequence). The V end lost 3 bases, the J end lost 4 bases, and 12 bases lay between the germline ends. The CDR3 length is 14 residues. For the CDR3, the DNA is TGTGCCAGCAGTTTTGGCCAGGCGCCCACTGAAGCTTTCTTT. Its protein product is CASSFGQAPTEAFF.

This clone was seen just once. This sequence joins TRBV11-1 and TRBJ2-1; TRBD1 might be the D (5 bases). The CDR3 has 16 residues. Trimming shortened V by 5 bases and J by 0 bases, and 14 bases separated the two germline ends. In germline, CDR1 is SGHAT, CDR2 FQDESV (reference sequence). CDR3 in amino acids: CASSGKQASSYNEQFF. The DNA for the CDR3 is TGTGCCAGCAGCGGAAAACAGGCGAGCTCCTACAATGAGCAGTTCTTC.

This chain uses TRBV2 with TRBJ2-1; 10 nucleotides align to TRBD2. The germline gives CDR1 SNHLY, CDR2 FYNNEI. Germline trimming cut 7 bases from V and 4 bases from J; bases unmatched to any gene: 7. This CDR3 region has 15 residues. For the CDR3, the DNA is TGTGCCAGCACCGCTAGCGGGGGAGGTTACAATGAGCAGTTCTTC. Protein: CASTASGGGYNEQFF.

DNA of the CDR3: TGCGCCAGCAGCCTGACAGGGGCCTACGAGCAGTACTTC. Encoded protein: CASSLTGAYEQYF. This chain connects TRBV5-1 to TRBJ2-7; 8 positions match TRBD1. Germline-derived CDR1 and CDR2 are SGHRS and YFSETQ. The ends lost 4 bases at V and 2 bases at J; junction bases unmatched: 2. The CDR3 extends over 13 amino acids.